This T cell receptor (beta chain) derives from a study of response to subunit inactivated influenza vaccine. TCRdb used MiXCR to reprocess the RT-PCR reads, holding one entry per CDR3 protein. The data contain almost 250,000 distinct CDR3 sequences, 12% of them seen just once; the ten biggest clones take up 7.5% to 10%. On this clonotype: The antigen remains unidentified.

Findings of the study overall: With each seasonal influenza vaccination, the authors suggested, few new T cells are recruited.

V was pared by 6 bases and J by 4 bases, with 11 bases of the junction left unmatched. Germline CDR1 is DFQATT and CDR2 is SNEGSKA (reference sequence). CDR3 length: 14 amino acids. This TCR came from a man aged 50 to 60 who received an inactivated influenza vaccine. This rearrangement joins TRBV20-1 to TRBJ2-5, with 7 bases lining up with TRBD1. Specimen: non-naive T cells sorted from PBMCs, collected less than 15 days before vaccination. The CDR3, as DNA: TGCAGTGCCAAAAGGGGGCGGCGTGGAGAGACCCAGTACTTC. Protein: CSAKRGRRGETQYF.